What follows are 27 T cell receptor beta chains derived from one specimen sequenced in a study of blood T cells in healthy people across ages. Primers used in a second PCR of roughly 6 to 12 cycles were a sample-barcoded 5' primer and a J-beta primer mix. One entry per CDR3 protein, called by TCRdb with MiXCR from the 5' RACE reads. The table records 700,000 or so distinct CDR3 sequences, around 41% of them present only once. The sample taken for sequencing was blood. Every receptor here comes from an elderly man in good health.

The chain is built from TRBV28 and TRBJ1-2; D is possibly TRBD1 (5 bases). The CDR3 runs to 14 residues. Germline CDR1 is MDHEN and CDR2 is SYDVKM. The V end was cut by 6 bases, the J end by 1 base, with 12 bases between. CDR3 region: CASRPLDSNYGYTF. The CDR3 DNA reads TGTGCCAGCAGACCTCTCGACAGTAACTATGGCTACACCTTC.

This clonotype has only a few counts. V usage is TRBV6-5 and J usage is TRBJ1-2; no clear D. The CDR3 extends over 14 amino acids. V was shortened by 6 bases and J by 8 bases, with 19 bases between the two germline ends. From germline, CDR1 is MNHEY and CDR2 SVGAGI. CDR3 in amino acids: CASSPLTGFRGYTF. Written as DNA, the CDR3 is TGTGCCAGCAGCCCCCTAACCGGGTTCCGGGGCTACACCTTC.

The V call is TRBV9, the J call TRBJ2-3, with D unclear. Germline CDR1 and CDR2: SGDLS and YYNGEE. This CDR3 is built from 13 residues. V lost 0 bases, J lost 10 bases, and 12 bases lay in between. The CDR3 DNA reads TGTGCCAGCAGCGTAGAGTCTAGTCCTGCGCAGTATTTT. It is translated as CASSVESSPAQYF.

Notes on this clonotype: Compared with germline, one end of the junction differs, possibly owing to a read error. This chain joins TRBV11-2 and TRBJ2-4; D may be TRBD1 (6 bases). Germline values: CDR1 SGHAT, CDR2 FQNNGV. This CDR3 has 14 residues. CDR3 coding DNA: TGTGCCAGCAGCTTAGTAGGCAGGGGAAACGTTCAGTACTTC. Its protein is CASSLVGRGNVQYF.

This rearrangement joins TRBV21-1 to TRBJ2-1; the table's TRBD2 call for D was not verified on the DNA. TRBV21-1 is listed as a pseudogene. The CDR3 loop spans 17 amino acids. The CDR3 DNA follows: TGTGCCAGCAGCAAAGGAAAGCGGCTGAGCTCCTACAATGAGCAGTTCTTC. Protein sequence: CASSKGKRLSSYNEQFF.

This sequence joins TRBV7-6 and TRBJ2-5; 12 bases line up with TRBD2. The CDR3 loop spans 12 amino acids. The germline gives CDR1 SGHVS, CDR2 FNYEAQ. J was trimmed by 13 bases and V by 5 bases; bases with no gene match: 5. CDR3 DNA sequence: TGTGCCAGCAGCCGAGGACTAGCGGGGTGGTACTTC. This encodes CASSRGLAGWYF.

In this sample, this clonotype turned up many times. The rearrangement uses TRBV6-6 and TRBJ2-7; 10 bases match TRBD1. Trimming took 0 bases from V and 6 from J; bases not matched to a gene: 5. The CDR3 spans 15 residues. Germline-derived CDR1 and CDR2 are MNHNY and SVGAGI (reference sequence). CDR3 region: CASSYSPGQGSEQYF. For the CDR3, the DNA is TGTGCCAGCAGTTACTCACCGGGACAGGGGTCCGAGCAGTACTTC.

This clonotype was counted a few times. This sequence joins TRBV12-3 or TRBV12-4 and TRBJ1-2; 7 bases align to TRBD1. Trimming took 6 bases from V and 1 from J; bases not matched to a gene: 11. The CDR3 has 16 amino acids. CDR3 in amino acids: CASSKAGTADNYGYTF. The DNA for the CDR3 is TGTGCCAGCAGCAAGGCCGGGACAGCAGATAACTATGGCTACACCTTC.

This clonotype came up a few times. V gene TRBV6-2 or TRBV6-3 combines with J gene TRBJ1-2; no firm D call. CDR1 and CDR2 from the germline V gene are MNHEY and SVGEGT. Trimming removed 2 bases from V and 3 bases from J, with 25 bases in between. This CDR3 has 19 residues. The CDR3 DNA follows: TGTGCCAGCAGTTACCCTACTGGGAGGGCCGTCCTTCTCTACTATGGCTACACCTTC. Translated, it gives CASSYPTGRAVLLYYGYTF.

The V and J genes are TRBV6-5 and TRBJ1-5; no definite D call. Germline V gives CDR1 MNHEY, CDR2 SVGAGI. V shed 5 bases and J shed 6 bases, with 11 bases lying between them. The length of the CDR3 is 13 residues. The CDR3, as DNA: TGTGCCAGCAGTCCTTCCTTGGCTCAGCCCCAGCATTTT. Protein: CASSPSLAQPQHF.

This rearrangement joins TRBV29-1 to TRBJ2-3, with no clear D. CDR1 SQVTM and CDR2 ANQGSEA come from the germline V gene. This CDR3 region has 15 residues. Trimming pared 7 bases from V and 0 bases from J, leaving 17 bases between. The CDR3 DNA follows: TGCAGCGCCGCTATAGGGTTCCAAAGCACAGATACGCAGTATTTT. As protein: CSAAIGFQSTDTQYF.

The genes are TRBV11-2 and TRBJ1-2; tentative D call: TRBD1 (5 bases). Trimming pared 4 bases from V and 7 bases from J, leaving 10 bases between. The CDR3 covers 12 residues. Germline assignment: CDR1 SGHAT and CDR2 FQNNGV. DNA of the CDR3: TGTGCCAGCAGCTGGGACTACTCTGGCTACACCTTC. Translation gives CASSWDYSGYTF.

This clonotype was picked up a small number of times. This chain joins TRBV12-3 or TRBV12-4 and TRBJ2-7; tentatively, D is TRBD1 (5 bases). The CDR3 spans 14 residues. Deletions cut 0 bases from V and 5 bases from J, with 11 bases between. CDR3 DNA sequence: TGTGCCAGCAGTTTAGCAACGACAGCAGACGAGCAGTACTTC. It translates to CASSLATTADEQYF.

V and J are TRBV10-3 and TRBJ2-7; TRBD1 matches at 10 bases. CDR1 ENHRY and CDR2 SYGVKD come from the germline V gene. V was clipped by 7 bases and J by 1 base; unmatched bases: 4. This CDR3 contains 14 residues. The CDR3 loop is CAINPGQGSYEQYF. The CDR3 DNA is TGTGCCATCAATCCGGGACAGGGGTCCTACGAGCAGTACTTC.

The V and J genes are TRBV10-2 and TRBJ2-7; no definite D call. Germline V gene lookup returns CDR1 WSHSY and CDR2 SAAADI. The CDR3 runs 13 residues. Trimming shortened V by 5 bases and J by 3 bases, and 11 bases separated the two germline ends. CDR3 in amino acids: CASSPSTFYEQYF. The CDR3 coding sequence is TGCGCCAGCAGTCCATCCACCTTCTACGAGCAGTACTTC.

V and J are TRBV11-1 and TRBJ2-3; a possible D gene is TRBD2 (5 bases). Trimming took off 5 bases at V and 4 bases at J, with 19 bases between the two ends. The CDR3 spans 16 residues. Germline V gene data show CDR1 as SGHAT and CDR2 as FQDESV (reference sequence). CDR3 region: CASSPAALVGADTQYF. The CDR3, as DNA: TGTGCCAGCAGCCCCGCGGCACTAGTTGGGGCAGATACGCAGTATTTT. Looking up the rest from reference TRBV11-1 and TRBJ2-3 gives the full variable domain: EAEVAQSPRYKITEKSQAVAFWCDPISGHATLYWYRQILGQGPELLVQFQDESVVDDSQLPKDRFSAERLKGVDSTLKIQPAELGDSAMYLCASSPAALVGADTQYFGPGTRLTVL.

This clonotype came up a few times. The genes are TRBV5-6 and TRBJ1-2, with unresolved D. This CDR3 has 13 residues. V lost 2 bases to trimming and J lost 1 base, with 6 bases between them. CDR1 SGHDT and CDR2 YYEEEE come from the germline V gene. CDR3 amino acids: CASSFKGNYGYTF. In nucleotides, the CDR3 is TGTGCCAGCAGCTTTAAGGGTAACTATGGCTACACCTTC.

This clonotype was observed a handful of times. This chain connects TRBV29-1 to TRBJ1-1; 10 bases match TRBD1. CDR3 size: 12 residues. Germline-derived CDR1 and CDR2 are SQVTM and ANQGSEA. J was trimmed by 7 bases and V by 7 bases; bases with no gene match: 6. The CDR3 loop reads CSARQGAVEAFF. The CDR3 region has the DNA TGCAGCGCAAGACAGGGGGCGGTTGAAGCTTTCTTT.

This clonotype was observed a handful of times. V usage is TRBV3-1 and J usage is TRBJ2-3; 11 positions agree with TRBD2. The CDR3 has 18 amino acids. From germline, CDR1 is LGHDT and CDR2 YNNKEL (reference sequence). V shed 2 bases, J shed 0 bases, and the junction held 7 bases outside the gene matches. CDR3 sequence reads: CASSQSLAGGISTDTQYF. CDR3 bases: TGTGCCAGCAGCCAATCGCTAGCGGGGGGTATTAGCACAGATACGCAGTATTTT.

This clonotype turned up a few times. The V and J genes are TRBV29-1 and TRBJ2-1, with a possible D match to TRBD2 (5 bases). Trimming left V 8 bases short and J 0 bases short, with 26 bases between. CDR1 and CDR2 from the germline V gene are SQVTM and ANQGSEA. The CDR3 runs to 18 residues. In DNA form, the CDR3 reads TGCAGCACGGCCAACTGGCGGGTCGCGTACCCCTCCTACAATGAGCAGTTCTTC. It yields the protein CSTANWRVAYPSYNEQFF.

This clonotype has a handful of counts. The chain carries TRBV6-2 or TRBV6-3 and TRBJ1-6; D not certain. Germline lookup yields CDR1 MNHEY and CDR2 SVGEGT. V was trimmed by 2 bases and J by 6 bases, leaving 14 bases between them. The CDR3 is 16 residues long. CDR3 DNA sequence: TGTGCCAGCAGTTACGACGGCGTGGTGGGTAATTCACCCCTCCACTTT. It encodes CASSYDGVVGNSPLHF.

V usage is TRBV7-3 and J usage is TRBJ2-7; TRBD2 agrees at 9 bases. This CDR3 contains 16 residues. Losses at the gene ends were 5 bases for V and 7 bases for J; bases not matched to a gene: 15. Germline V CDR1 and CDR2: SGHTA, FQGTGA. The DNA for the CDR3 is TGTGCCAGCAGCCCTTCTGCTCGGCGGGAGGGCCGAGAGCAGTACTTC. It specifies CASSPSARREGREQYF.

A few counts support this clonotype. V is TRBV30 and J is TRBJ1-2; 9 bases map to TRBD1. Germline-derived CDR1 and CDR2 are GTSNPN and SVGIG (reference sequence). The CDR3 runs to 12 residues. The ends lost 0 bases at V and 7 bases at J; junction bases unmatched: 0. The CDR3 region is CAWSVTGGGYTF. The CDR3 bases are TGTGCCTGGAGTGTGACAGGGGGTGGCTACACCTTC.

This clonotype appeared a few times. The V gene is TRBV7-2, the J gene TRBJ2-5; 11 bases are a match to TRBD1. CDR1 is SGHTA, CDR2 FQGNSA, per germline. This CDR3 comprises 16 residues. Losses at the gene ends were 5 bases for V and 5 bases for J; bases not matched to a gene: 10. For the CDR3, the DNA is TGTGCCAGCAGCAGAGAGAGGACAGGGGGCGCCGAGACCCAGTACTTC. Translation: CASSRERTGGAETQYF.

As to this clonotype: One end of the junction is discordant with germline, which a read error may explain. V is TRBV5-6 and J is TRBJ1-1; 8 positions agree with TRBD1. In germline, CDR1 is SGHDT, CDR2 YYEEEE. CDR3 length: 18 amino acids. CDR3: CAGSSQLRQGFENTEAFF. CDR3 coding DNA: TGTGCCGGCAGCTCACAACTACGACAGGGGTTCGAGAACACTGAAGCTTTCTTT.

CDR3 residues: CASSSGTGSHEFF. CDR3 DNA sequence: TGTGCCAGCAGTTCCGGGACAGGGAGTCACGAGTTCTTC. J is TRBJ2-1 and V is TRBV28, with 9 bases matching TRBD1. The CDR3 length is 13 residues. Germline CDR1 and CDR2: MDHEN and SYDVKM. Trimming removed 4 bases from V and 14 bases from J; junction bases left unmatched: 9. Filled out from reference TRBV28 and TRBJ2-1, the complete variable domain reads DVKVTQSSRYLVKRTGEKVFLECVQDMDHENMFWYRQDPGLGLRLIYFSYDVKMKEKGDIPEGYSVSREKKERFSLILESASTNQTSMYLCASSSGTGSHEFFGPGTRLTVL.

This clonotype was detected ten times or more. V gene TRBV28 combines with J gene TRBJ2-7, with D possibly TRBD1 on 5 matching bases. V lost 5 bases and J 7 bases, leaving 9 bases between the germline ends. The CDR3 totals 11 residues. Germline CDR1 MDHEN, CDR2 SYDVKM. CDR3 amino acids: CASSIGVEQYF. Written as DNA, the CDR3 is TGTGCCAGCAGTATAGGGGTTGAGCAGTACTTC. The variable domain in full, with the rest retrieved from reference TRBV28 and TRBJ2-7, is DVKVTQSSRYLVKRTGEKVFLECVQDMDHENMFWYRQDPGLGLRLIYFSYDVKMKEKGDIPEGYSVSREKKERFSLILESASTNQTSMYLCASSIGVEQYFGPGTRLTVT.